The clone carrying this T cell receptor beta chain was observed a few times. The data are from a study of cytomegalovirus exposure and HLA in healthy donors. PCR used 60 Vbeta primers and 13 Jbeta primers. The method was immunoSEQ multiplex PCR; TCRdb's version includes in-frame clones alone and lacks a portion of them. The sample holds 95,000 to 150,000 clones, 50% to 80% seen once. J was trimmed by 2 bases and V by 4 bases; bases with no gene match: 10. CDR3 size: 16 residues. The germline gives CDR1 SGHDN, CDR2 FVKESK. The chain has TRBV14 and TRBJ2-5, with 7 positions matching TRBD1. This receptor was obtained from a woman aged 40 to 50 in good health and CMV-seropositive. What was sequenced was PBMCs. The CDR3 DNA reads TGTGCCAGCAGCCGTCCGTTTGGGACAGCGCAAGAGACCCAGTACTTC. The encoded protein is CASSRPFGTAQETQYF.